The text below deals with one T cell receptor beta chain. Primers included in the PCR were 60 Vbeta and 13 Jbeta primers. This table comes from immunoSEQ multiplex PCR, and its TCRdb copy is limited to in-frame clones, with some not included. The profile shows some 150,000 clones, over 70% of them singletons. The data belong to a study of cytomegalovirus exposure and HLA in healthy donors. Germline CDR1 reads SGHKS; CDR2 reads YYEKEE (reference sequence). The CDR3 covers 16 residues. Trimming took 3 bases from V and 7 from J; bases not matched to a gene: 9. The chain links TRBV5-5 to TRBJ2-1; the match to TRBD1 covers 11 bases. The sample consisted of PBMCs. The receptor comes from a young man in good health and CMV-seropositive. CDR3 nucleotides: TGTGCCAGCAGCTCGCGACCCGGGACAGGGGGGAATGAGCAGTTCTTC. Its translation is CASSSRPGTGGNEQFF.